This is a list of T cell receptor beta chains from one sample in a study of CD8 T cells in Susac syndrome. One entry per CDR3 protein, called by TCRdb with MiXCR from the immunoSEQ multiplex PCR reads. This table has approximately 180,000 distinct CDR3 sequences, around 95% appearing once. The source material was CD4+ T cells from PBMCs. All receptors come from a human donor with multiple sclerosis. Both conserved end residues are part of each CDR3. The order of the fields is J gene, V gene, D gene, clone size, CDR3 DNA, CDR3 protein. The D gene is left open where the match is weak. Rows may omit the clone size; those that give it use once, few, many or a size class.

TRBJ2-3	TRBV29-1	TRBD2	.	TGCAGCGTTAGAGGTCTCGCTAGCGGAAGCACAGATACGCAGTATTTT	CSVRGLASGSTDTQYF
TRBJ2-7	TRBV29-1	.	.	TGCAGCGTTGGGGTTGGCTTTGGTTCCTACGAGCAGTACTTC	CSVGVGFGSYEQYF
TRBJ1-1	TRBV7-9	.	.	TGTGCCAGCACCATTAAGGGGATTGGCACTGAAGCTTTCTTT	CASTIKGIGTEAFF
TRBJ1-5	TRBV6-5	.	.	TGTGCCAGCAGTTACTCGGGGAGGGGTGGTGACAATCAGCCCCAGCATTTT	CASSYSGRGGDNQPQHF
TRBJ2-6	TRBV6-1	.	.	TGTGCCAGCAGCGAGACAGCCTCTGGGGCCAACGTCCTGACTTTC	CASSETASGANVLTF
TRBJ1-1	TRBV30	.	.	TGTGCCTGGAGTGTACAACATGGGGGAGGAGCTTTCTTT	CAWSVQHGGGAFF
TRBJ1-5	TRBV20-1	.	.	TGCAGTGCCAACGCGTGGTGGGGGGAACGCAATCAGCCCCAGCATTTT	CSANAWWGERNQPQHF
TRBJ1-1	TRBV19	TRBD1	.	TGTGCCAGTAGTATGGGGACAGAAACTGAAGCTTTCTTT	CASSMGTETEAFF
TRBJ1-1	TRBV12-3/TRBV12-4	.	once	TGTGCCAGCAGCTCTCGCGGGACACACACTGAAGCTTTCTTT	CASSSRGTHTEAFF
TRBJ1-5	TRBV7-2	TRBD1	.	TGTGCCAGCAGCCCGCGACAGGGACAGCCCCAGCATTTT	CASSPRQGQPQHF
TRBJ2-1	TRBV29-1	.	.	TGCAGCGTTGTCCCACCCCCCTCCTCCTCTCCGGCCAGGGGATACAATGAGCAGTTCTTC	CSVVPPPSSSPARGYNEQFF
TRBJ2-3	TRBV4-1	.	.	TGCGCCAGCAGCCAAGATTCAGGCTTGACCTCAGATACGCAGTATTTT	CASSQDSGLTSDTQYF
TRBJ2-5	TRBV30	.	.	TGTGCCTGGAGTGGCTGGGACATCCCCAAGACCCAGTACTTC	CAWSGWDIPKTQYF
TRBJ2-7	TRBV5-6	TRBD1	.	TGTGCCAGCAGCCCGGGGACAGGGGGTAATCCCTACGAGCAGTACTTC	CASSPGTGGNPYEQYF
TRBJ1-2	TRBV29-1	.	.	TGCAGCCTCTTTGGTGGGAGTGGCTACACCTTC	CSLFGGSGYTF
TRBJ1-2	TRBV20-1	TRBD1	.	TGCAGTGCCCCTTTACAGGGGGCTTACGGCTACACCTTC	CSAPLQGAYGYTF
TRBJ1-2	TRBV28	TRBD1	.	TGTGCCAGCAGTACCCCGGACAGGGTAGGCGGAGGCTACACCTTC	CASSTPDRVGGGYTF
TRBJ2-7	TRBV15	.	.	TGTGCCACCAGCAGACCGACAGGACTCAGCTCCTACGAGCAGTACTTC	CATSRPTGLSSYEQYF
TRBJ2-3	TRBV2	.	.	TGTGCCAGCGGGCGGGACACTCCTAGCACAGATACGCAGTATTTT	CASGRDTPSTDTQYF
TRBJ2-3	TRBV20-1	.	.	TGCAGTGCTAGAGATCCCCTAGCAACAGATACGCAGTATTTT	CSARDPLATDTQYF
TRBJ1-2	TRBV29-1	.	.	TGCAGCGTCCCGGTCGGGGCAGGGGATGTATACACCTTC	CSVPVGAGDVYTF
TRBJ2-7	TRBV15	.	.	TGTGCCACCAGCAGAGGGGGCTTAGGGATTACAGGGATCGAGCAGTACTTC	CATSRGGLGITGIEQYF
TRBJ2-3	TRBV2	.	.	TGTGCCAGTCGGGACACCCGCACAGATACGCAGTATTTT	CASRDTRTDTQYF
TRBJ2-5	TRBV20-1	TRBD1	once	TGCAGTGCTGGACAGGTTCTCCTCGAGACCCAGTACTTC	CSAGQVLLETQYF
TRBJ2-5	TRBV7-9	TRBD1	.	TGTGCCAGCAGCTGGACACGGGGACAGGGGATTTCGGAGACCCAGTACTTC	CASSWTRGQGISETQYF
TRBJ2-1	TRBV9	.	.	TGTGCCAGCAGCGTAGGGAAATGGGACACCTACAATGAGCAGTTCTTC	CASSVGKWDTYNEQFF
TRBJ1-1	TRBV30	TRBD1	.	TGTGCCTGGAGTGTATGGCGGACAGGGGCTGGGAACACTGAAGCTTTCTTT	CAWSVWRTGAGNTEAFF
TRBJ2-5	TRBV5-1	.	.	TGCGCCAGCAGCTTGCAGAGTCAAGAGACCCAGTACTTC	CASSLQSQETQYF
TRBJ2-5	TRBV30	.	.	TGTGCCTGGAGTACAACGCAAGAGACCCAGTACTTC	CAWSTTQETQYF
TRBJ2-7	TRBV3-1	TRBD2	.	TGTGCCAGCAGCCAAGGCGGGGGCGAGCAGTACTTC	CASSQGGGEQYF
TRBJ2-7	TRBV29-1	TRBD1	.	TGCAGCGTTGAAGTCGGGACAGGCCCCACTACCTACGAGCAGTACTTC	CSVEVGTGPTTYEQYF
TRBJ1-1	TRBV7-2	.	.	TGTGCCAGCAGCTTAGTCCGGGGCCAGCGTGAAGCTTTCTTT	CASSLVRGQREAFF
TRBJ1-6	TRBV7-9	TRBD1	.	TGTGCCAGCAGCCCATGGGACAGGGGTGCAATGACACCCCTCCACTTT	CASSPWDRGAMTPLHF
TRBJ2-3	TRBV20-1	TRBD2	.	TGCAGTGCTGCCCCACTAGCGGGGGGCTCAAATACGCAGTATTTT	CSAAPLAGGSNTQYF
TRBJ1-6	TRBV29-1	TRBD1	.	TGCAGCGTGGGGACAGGGGTGGGGAATTCACCCCTCCACTTT	CSVGTGVGNSPLHF
TRBJ2-1	TRBV2	.	.	TGTGCCAGCAGTGTAAGGGGAGCGGGTGAGCAGTTCTTC	CASSVRGAGEQFF
TRBJ2-3	TRBV2	.	.	TGTGCCAGCAGTACCTGGACAGTCACAGATACGCAGTATTTT	CASSTWTVTDTQYF
TRBJ2-7	TRBV28	TRBD1	.	TGTGCCAGCATCCCCTCGTATGAGGGGACAGGGGTGGACGAGCAGTACTTC	CASIPSYEGTGVDEQYF
TRBJ2-5	TRBV28	TRBD2	.	TGTGCCAGCAGTTCCGGACTAGCGGGGGACTTAGAGACCCAGTACTTC	CASSSGLAGDLETQYF
TRBJ1-6	TRBV15	TRBD1	once	TGTGCCACCAGCAGGGACAGGGGCAGATCACCCCTCCACTTT	CATSRDRGRSPLHF
TRBJ1-4	TRBV6-1	TRBD1	.	TGTGCCAGCAGCGAGGGGGCTGATTTGGCGACTAATGAAAAACTGTTTTTT	CASSEGADLATNEKLFF
TRBJ2-3	TRBV19	TRBD1	.	TGTGCCAGTAGTGAGAGTCAACACAGGGGGCTGACAGATACGCAGTATTTT	CASSESQHRGLTDTQYF
TRBJ2-7	TRBV30	.	.	TGTGCCTGGAGTGTTTGGCAGGGTCCCTCCAACTACTACTACGAGCAGTACTTC	CAWSVWQGPSNYYYEQYF
TRBJ2-7	TRBV20-1	TRBD1	once	TGCAGTGCAGCCCGGGGACCGGGACAGGGCCCGGGAGAGCAGTACTTC	CSAARGPGQGPGEQYF
TRBJ2-7	TRBV20-1	.	.	TGCAGTGCTCGGGGCACCTACGAGCAGTACTTC	CSARGTYEQYF
TRBJ2-7	TRBV28	.	.	TGTGCCAGCAGTTTACACGAGCAGTACTTC	CASSLHEQYF
TRBJ2-7	TRBV28	.	once	TGTGCCTCCGGCACCAGTGCCTACGAGCAGTACTTC	CASGTSAYEQYF
TRBJ2-7	TRBV6-6	.	.	TGTGCCAGCAGTTACTCGGGACCGGACGAGCAGTACTTC	CASSYSGPDEQYF
TRBJ1-1	TRBV20-1	.	.	TGCAGTGCTAGTGACAGGCAGAACACTGAAGCTTTCTTT	CSASDRQNTEAFF
TRBJ1-6	TRBV19	TRBD1	.	TGTGCCAGTAGTCCACCGGGACAGGGGTTGGCCCTCCACTTT	CASSPPGQGLALHF
TRBJ1-1	TRBV12-3/TRBV12-4	.	.	TGTGCCAGCAGTCCCCCCGCCCGGGCGGGGGAAGCTTTCTTT	CASSPPARAGEAFF
TRBJ2-3	TRBV9	.	.	TGTGCCAGCAGCGACCGTGCGGGCGGAGGTACAGATACGCAGTATTTT	CASSDRAGGGTDTQYF